The subject of this entry is one T cell receptor beta chain. The sample is drawn from a study of blood T cell repertoires in COVID-19. V lost 1 base and J lost 4; bases outside the gene matches: 10. CDR1 and CDR2 (germline): SGHTA, FQGTGA. The CDR3 covers 18 residues. How the authors handled the data: Amplification of reference gene primers was used by the study to estimate nucleated cell counts. The method was immunoSEQ multiplex PCR; TCRdb's version includes in-frame clones alone and lacks a portion of them. Clonal size and the V and J genes are those of that table, whereas D and trimming came from the DNA. The sample shows around 310,000 clones, 90% of them seen only once.

This receptor was obtained from a woman between 40 and 55 years old with COVID-19, enrolled during active disease. V gene TRBV7-3 combines with J gene TRBJ2-2; 9 bases align to TRBD2. Sequenced material: peripheral blood. The CDR3 DNA follows: TGTGCCAGCAGCTTAAGGGGTAGCGGGAGATCGGTCACCGGGGAGCTGTTTTTT. It encodes CASSLRGSGRSVTGELFF. The whole variable domain, filled in from reference TRBV7-3 and TRBJ2-2, reads GAGVSQTPSNKVTEKGKYVELRCDPISGHTALYWYRQSLGQGPEFLIYFQGTGAADDSGLPNDRFFAVRPEGSVSTLKIQRTERGDSAVYLCASSLRGSGRSVTGELFFGEGSRLTVL.